The clone carrying this T cell receptor (beta chain) is a singleton in its sample. What it binds is not known. The CDR3 runs 14 residues. Trimming pared 0 bases from V and 4 bases from J, leaving 7 bases between. Per germline, CDR1 SGHAT and CDR2 FQNNGV. Focal radiation and CTLA-4 blockade (ipilimumab) were tested in chemo-refractory metastatic non-small-cell lung cancer patients. This record belongs to a study of radiotherapy plus CTLA-4 blockade in lung cancer. Across the study: With over 25% of patients having disease control, objective responses were seen in about 17%.

Overall study results and limits: Clones derived from tumor TCRs expanded in blood after radiotherapy plus ipilimumab. According to reports, early shifts in blood T cell clones, alongside interferon-beta, forecast response most accurately.

Data came from immunoSEQ multiplex PCR; TCRdb stores just in-frame clones and leaves some out. The sample holds 1,300 to 1,500 clones, around 85% seen once. The gene calls are TRBV11-2 and TRBJ1-5; D not certain. This TCR derives from a human donor with non-small cell lung cancer who had a complete response to radiotherapy plus ipilimumab. Sample: tumor tissue, taken from a patient treated with radiotherapy plus ipilimumab. In DNA form, the CDR3 reads TGTGCCAGCAGCTTAGAGCAGGCAAATCAGCCCCAGCATTTT. Protein: CASSLEQANQPQHF.